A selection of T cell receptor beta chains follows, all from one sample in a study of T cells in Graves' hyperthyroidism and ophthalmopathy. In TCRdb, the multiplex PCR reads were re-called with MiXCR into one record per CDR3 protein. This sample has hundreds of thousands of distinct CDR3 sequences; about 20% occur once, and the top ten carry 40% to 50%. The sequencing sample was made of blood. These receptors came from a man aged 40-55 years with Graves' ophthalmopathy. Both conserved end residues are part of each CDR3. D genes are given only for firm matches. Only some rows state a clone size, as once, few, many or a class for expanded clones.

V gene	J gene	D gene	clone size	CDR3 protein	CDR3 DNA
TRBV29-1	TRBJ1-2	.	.	CSVVGGANSYGYTF	TGCAGCGTTGTGGGGGGGGCGAACAGCTATGGCTACACCTTC
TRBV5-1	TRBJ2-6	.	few	CASSLGSRGSAANVLTF	TGCGCCAGCAGCTTGGGATCCAGGGGATCAGCGGCCAACGTCCTGACTTTC
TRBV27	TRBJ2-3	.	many	CASSLSSVITDTQYF	TGTGCCAGCAGTTTATCATCAGTTATCACAGATACGCAGTATTTT
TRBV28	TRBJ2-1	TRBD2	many	CATARAPTAGGPYNEQFF	TGTGCCACGGCCAGGGCCCCCACAGCGGGAGGGCCCTACAATGAGCAGTTCTTC
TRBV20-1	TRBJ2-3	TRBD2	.	CSAESGGGTDTQYF	TGCAGTGCTGAAAGCGGGGGGGGCACAGATACGCAGTATTTT
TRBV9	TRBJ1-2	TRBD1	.	CASSARTGGHYGYTF	TGTGCCAGCAGCGCGAGGACAGGGGGGCACTATGGCTACACCTTC
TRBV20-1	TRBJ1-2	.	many	CSARESSDGYTF	TGCAGTGCTAGAGAGAGCTCAGACGGCTACACCTTC
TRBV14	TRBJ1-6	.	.	CASSQEGHSPLHF	TGTGCCAGCAGCCAAGAGGGACATTCACCCCTCCACTTT
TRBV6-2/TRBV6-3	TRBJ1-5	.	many	CASAPVDRPDQPQHF	TGTGCCAGCGCTCCTGTCGACAGGCCCGATCAGCCCCAGCATTTT
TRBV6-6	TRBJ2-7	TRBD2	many	CASSYSRPSGGLSYEQYF	TGTGCCAGCAGTTACTCGAGGCCTAGCGGGGGGCTATCCTACGAGCAGTACTTC
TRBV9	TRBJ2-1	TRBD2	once	CAGSGTSGVSSYNEQFF	TGTGCCGGCAGCGGGACTAGCGGGGTCAGCTCCTACAATGAGCAGTTCTTC
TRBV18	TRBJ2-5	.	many	CASSPGQIQETQYF	TGTGCCAGCTCACCGGGACAAATACAAGAGACCCAGTACTTC
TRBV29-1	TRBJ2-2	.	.	CSVEVVRAGGELFF	TGCAGCGTTGAAGTAGTGAGGGCTGGCGGGGAGCTGTTTTTT
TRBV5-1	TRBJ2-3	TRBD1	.	CASSLAVRTGATDTQYF	TGCGCCAGCAGCTTGGCCGTGCGGACAGGGGCCACAGATACGCAGTATTTT
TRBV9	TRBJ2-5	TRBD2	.	CASSVDPSGGAKETQYF	TGTGCCAGCAGCGTGGACCCTAGCGGGGGGGCGAAAGAGACCCAGTACTTC
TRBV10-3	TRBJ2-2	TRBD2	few	CAIRGTSGRGTGELFF	TGTGCCATCAGGGGGACTAGCGGGAGAGGAACCGGGGAGCTGTTTTTT
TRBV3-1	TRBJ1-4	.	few	CASSPPSQANEKLFF	TGTGCCAGCAGCCCCCCAAGCCAGGCTAATGAAAAACTGTTTTTT
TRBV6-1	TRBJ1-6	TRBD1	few	CASRTGTANSPLHF	TGTGCCAGCAGAACCGGGACAGCTAATTCACCCCTCCACTTT
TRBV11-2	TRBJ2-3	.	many	CASSLDSGPTDTQYF	TGTGCCAGCAGCTTAGATTCGGGACCCACAGATACGCAGTATTTT
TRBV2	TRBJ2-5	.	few	CASTEGGNQETQYF	TGTGCCAGCACCGAGGGAGGAAACCAAGAGACCCAGTACTTC
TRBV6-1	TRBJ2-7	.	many	CASGGAMYEQYF	TGTGCCAGCGGGGGGGCGATGTACGAGCAGTACTTC
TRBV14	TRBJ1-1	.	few	CAISQGRGTEAFF	TGTGCCATCTCACAGGGACGGGGCACTGAAGCTTTCTTT
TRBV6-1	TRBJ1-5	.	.	CASADRQNQPQHF	TGTGCCAGCGCGGATCGGCAAAATCAGCCCCAGCATTTT
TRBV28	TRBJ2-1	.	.	CASSYRTMRNEQFF	TGTGCCAGCAGTTACCGGACCATGAGGAATGAGCAGTTCTTC
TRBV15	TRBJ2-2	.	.	CATSPSRRELFF	TGTGCCACCAGCCCCTCTCGTAGGGAGCTGTTTTTT
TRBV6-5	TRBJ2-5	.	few	CASIGIPQETQYF	TGTGCCAGCATTGGCATCCCCCAAGAGACCCAGTACTTC
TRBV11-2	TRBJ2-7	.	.	CASSEAPAGYYEQYF	TGTGCCAGCAGTGAAGCGCCGGCAGGGTACTACGAGCAGTACTTC
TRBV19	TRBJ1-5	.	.	CASTSDRYSNQPQHF	TGTGCCAGTACCTCGGACAGATATAGCAATCAGCCCCAGCATTTT
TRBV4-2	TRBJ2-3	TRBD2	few	CASSQGSGGAEDTQYF	TGTGCCAGCAGCCAAGGGAGCGGGGGGGCTGAAGATACGCAGTATTTT
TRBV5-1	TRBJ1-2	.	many	CASSSPGGYGYTF	TGCGCCAGCAGCTCTCCGGGTGGCTATGGCTACACCTTC
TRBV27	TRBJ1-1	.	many	CASSLSGGTEAFF	TGTGCCAGCAGTTTATCGGGGGGCACTGAAGCTTTCTTT
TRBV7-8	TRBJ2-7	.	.	CASSLTDLLSYEQYF	TGTGCCAGCAGCTTAACCGACTTGCTCTCCTACGAGCAGTACTTC
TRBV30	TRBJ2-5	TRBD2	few	CAWGRIGTSGLQETQYF	TGTGCCTGGGGGCGGATCGGGACTAGCGGCCTCCAAGAGACCCAGTACTTC
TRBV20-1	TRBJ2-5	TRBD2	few	CSARDRSGGETQYF	TGCAGTGCTAGAGATCGGTCGGGGGGAGAGACCCAGTACTTC
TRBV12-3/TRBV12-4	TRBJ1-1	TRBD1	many	CASKIRDSYTEAFF	TGTGCCAGCAAAATCCGGGACAGTTACACTGAAGCTTTCTTT
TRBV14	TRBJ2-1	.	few	CASMFFPGNNEQFF	TGTGCCAGCATGTTCTTCCCGGGGAACAATGAGCAGTTCTTC
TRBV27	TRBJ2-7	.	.	CASTLSRRSYEQYF	TGTGCCAGCACCCTAAGTAGGAGGTCCTACGAGCAGTACTTC
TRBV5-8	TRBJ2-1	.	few	CASSSLGVEQFF	TGTGCCAGCAGCTCCTTAGGGGTTGAGCAGTTCTTC
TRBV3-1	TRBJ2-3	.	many	CASSQEWLRETDTQYF	TGTGCCAGCAGCCAAGAGTGGCTGAGGGAGACAGATACGCAGTATTTT
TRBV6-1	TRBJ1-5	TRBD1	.	CASRRQGAGINQPQHF	TGTGCCAGCAGGCGACAGGGGGCTGGGATCAATCAGCCCCAGCATTTT
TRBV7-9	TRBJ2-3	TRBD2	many	CASSLPLAGEGTDTQYF	TGTGCCAGCAGCTTACCCTTAGCGGGAGAAGGCACAGATACGCAGTATTTT
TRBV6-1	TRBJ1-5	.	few	CASSELGTAAWGQPQHF	TGTGCCAGCAGTGAGTTGGGAACAGCTGCCTGGGGGCAGCCCCAGCATTTT
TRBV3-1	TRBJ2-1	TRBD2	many	CASSLKTSGKRNEQFF	TGTGCCAGCAGCCTGAAGACTAGCGGGAAGAGAAATGAGCAGTTCTTC
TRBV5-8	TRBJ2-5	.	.	CASSSTGWYQETQYF	TGTGCCAGCAGTAGTACAGGGTGGTACCAAGAGACCCAGTACTTC
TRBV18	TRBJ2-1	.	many	CASSPSREAYEQFF	TGTGCCAGCTCACCATCCAGGGAAGCTTATGAGCAGTTCTTC
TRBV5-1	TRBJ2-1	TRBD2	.	CASSLGLMGGEQFF	TGCGCCAGCAGCTTGGGGCTAATGGGGGGGGAGCAGTTCTTC
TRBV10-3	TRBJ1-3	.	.	CAIRRAADHSGNTIYF	TGTGCCATCAGGCGGGCCGCAGACCACTCTGGAAACACCATATATTTT
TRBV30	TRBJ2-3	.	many	CAWNTGSTDTQYF	TGTGCCTGGAACACCGGGAGCACAGATACGCAGTATTTT
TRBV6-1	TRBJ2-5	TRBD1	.	CASSPFWTGGGETQYF	TGTGCCAGCTCCCCTTTTTGGACAGGGGGTGGGGAGACCCAGTACTTC
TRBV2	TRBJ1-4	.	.	CASSVRGGEKLFF	TGTGCCAGCAGTGTACGGGGGGGTGAAAAACTGTTTTTT
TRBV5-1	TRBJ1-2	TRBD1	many	CASSRTGEGGYTF	TGCGCCAGCAGCCGGACAGGGGAGGGTGGCTACACCTTC